Listed here is a single T cell receptor beta chain. The antigen is undetermined. V lost 5 bases and J 5 bases, leaving 10 bases between the germline ends. The CDR3 loop spans 13 amino acids. The V gene's germline CDR1 is MNHEY and CDR2 SVGAGI. The data are from a study of OX40 agonist ivuxolimab in advanced cancers. Findings of the study overall: It was also the case that some nonresponders had low normalized T-cell clonal expansion.

Generated by immunoSEQ multiplex PCR, the TCRdb table keeps only in-frame clones and is missing some. Of roughly 53,000 clones listed, approximately 83% are singletons. The sequence derives from an adult with an advanced solid tumor such as melanoma, head and neck, liver or kidney cancer. The sample in question was CD4+ or CD8+ T cells sorted from blood, obtained in a trial of the OX40 agonist ivuxolimab. The chain combines TRBV6-5 with TRBJ2-1; D is unclear. Here the CDR3 DNA reads TGTGCCAGCAGTGAGCCTGGGCACAATGAGCAGTTCTTC. Translation: CASSEPGHNEQFF.